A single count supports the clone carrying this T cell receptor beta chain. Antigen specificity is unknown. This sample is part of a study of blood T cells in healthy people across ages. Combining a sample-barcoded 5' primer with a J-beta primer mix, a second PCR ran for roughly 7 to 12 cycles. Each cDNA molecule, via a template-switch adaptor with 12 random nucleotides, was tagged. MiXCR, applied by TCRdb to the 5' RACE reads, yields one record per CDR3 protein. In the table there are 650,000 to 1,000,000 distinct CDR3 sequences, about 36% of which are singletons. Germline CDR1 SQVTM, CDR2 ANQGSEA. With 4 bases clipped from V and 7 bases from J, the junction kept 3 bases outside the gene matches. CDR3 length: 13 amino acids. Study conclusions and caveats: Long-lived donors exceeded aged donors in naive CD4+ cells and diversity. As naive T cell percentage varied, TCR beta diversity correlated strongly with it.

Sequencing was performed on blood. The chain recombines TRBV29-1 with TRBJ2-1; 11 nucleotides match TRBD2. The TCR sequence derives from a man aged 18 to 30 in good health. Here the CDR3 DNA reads TGCAGCGTTGTGGGACTAGCGGAGAATGAGCAGTTCTTC. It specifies CSVVGLAENEQFF.